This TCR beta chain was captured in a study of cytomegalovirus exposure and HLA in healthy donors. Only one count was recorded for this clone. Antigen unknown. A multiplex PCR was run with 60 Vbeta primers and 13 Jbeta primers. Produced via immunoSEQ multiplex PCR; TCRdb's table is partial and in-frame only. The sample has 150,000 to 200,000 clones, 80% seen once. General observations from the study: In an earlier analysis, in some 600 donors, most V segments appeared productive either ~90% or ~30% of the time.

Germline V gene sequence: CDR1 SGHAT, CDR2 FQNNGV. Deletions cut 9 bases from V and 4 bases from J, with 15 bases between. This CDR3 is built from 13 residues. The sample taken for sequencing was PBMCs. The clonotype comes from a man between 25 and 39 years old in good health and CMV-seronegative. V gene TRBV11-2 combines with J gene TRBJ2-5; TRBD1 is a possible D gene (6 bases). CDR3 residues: CASWGQVGETQYF. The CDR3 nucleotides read TGTGCCAGTTGGGGGCAGGTGGGAGAGACCCAGTACTTC.